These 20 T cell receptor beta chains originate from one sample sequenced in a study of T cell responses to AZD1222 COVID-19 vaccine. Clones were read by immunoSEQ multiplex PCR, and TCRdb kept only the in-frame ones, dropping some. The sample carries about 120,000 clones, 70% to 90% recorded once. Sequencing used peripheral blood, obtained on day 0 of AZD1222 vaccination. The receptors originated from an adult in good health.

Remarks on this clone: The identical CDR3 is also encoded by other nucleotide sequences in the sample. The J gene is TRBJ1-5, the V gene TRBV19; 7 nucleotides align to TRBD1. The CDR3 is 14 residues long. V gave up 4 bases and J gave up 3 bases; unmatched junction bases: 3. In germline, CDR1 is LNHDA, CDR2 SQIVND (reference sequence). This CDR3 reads CASSTQGTNQPQHF. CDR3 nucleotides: TGTGCCAGTAGTACACAGGGGACCAATCAGCCCCAGCATTTT.

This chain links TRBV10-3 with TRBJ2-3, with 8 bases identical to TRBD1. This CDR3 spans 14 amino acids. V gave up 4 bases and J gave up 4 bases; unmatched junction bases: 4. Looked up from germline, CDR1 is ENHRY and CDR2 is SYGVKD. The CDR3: CAISVPGGADTQYF. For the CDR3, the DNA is TGTGCCATCAGTGTCCCAGGGGGCGCAGATACGCAGTATTTT.

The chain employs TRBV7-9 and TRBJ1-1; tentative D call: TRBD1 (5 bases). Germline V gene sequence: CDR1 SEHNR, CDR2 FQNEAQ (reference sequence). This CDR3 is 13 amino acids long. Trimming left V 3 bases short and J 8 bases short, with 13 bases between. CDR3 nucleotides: TGTGCCAGCAGCTTCAGGGTCACCTTAGAAGCTTTCTTT. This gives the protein CASSFRVTLEAFF.

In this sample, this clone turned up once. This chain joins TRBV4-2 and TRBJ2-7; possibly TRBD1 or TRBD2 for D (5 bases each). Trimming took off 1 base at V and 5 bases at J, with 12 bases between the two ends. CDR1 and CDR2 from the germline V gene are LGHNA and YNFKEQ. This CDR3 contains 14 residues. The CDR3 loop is CASSQGIGAHEQYF. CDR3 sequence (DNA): TGTGCCAGCAGCCAAGGAATCGGGGCGCACGAGCAGTACTTC.

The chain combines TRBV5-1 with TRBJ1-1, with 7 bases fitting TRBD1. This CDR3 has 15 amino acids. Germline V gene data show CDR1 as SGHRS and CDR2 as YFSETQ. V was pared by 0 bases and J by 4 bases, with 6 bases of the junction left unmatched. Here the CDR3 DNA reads TGCGCCAGCAGCTTGGCCTCGACAGGGATCACTGAAGCTTTCTTT. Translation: CASSLASTGITEAFF.

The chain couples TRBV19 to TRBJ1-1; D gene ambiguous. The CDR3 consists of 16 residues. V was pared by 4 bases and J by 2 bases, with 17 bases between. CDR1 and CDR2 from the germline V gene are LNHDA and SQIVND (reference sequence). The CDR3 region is CASSNRPSALNTEAFF. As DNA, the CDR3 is TGTGCCAGTAGTAACCGACCTTCAGCTTTAAACACTGAAGCTTTCTTT. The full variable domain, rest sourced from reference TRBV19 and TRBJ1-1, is DGGITQSPKYLFRKEGQNVTLSCEQNLNHDAMYWYRQDPGQGLRLIYYSQIVNDFQKGDIAEGYSVSREKKESFPLTVTSAQKNPTAFYLCASSNRPSALNTEAFFGQGTRLTVV.

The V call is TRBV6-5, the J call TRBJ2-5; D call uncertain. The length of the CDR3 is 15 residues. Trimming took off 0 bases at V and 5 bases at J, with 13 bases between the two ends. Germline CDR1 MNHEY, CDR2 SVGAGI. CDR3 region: CASSYSASMGETQYF. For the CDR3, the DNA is TGTGCCAGCAGTTACTCGGCCAGCATGGGTGAGACCCAGTACTTC.

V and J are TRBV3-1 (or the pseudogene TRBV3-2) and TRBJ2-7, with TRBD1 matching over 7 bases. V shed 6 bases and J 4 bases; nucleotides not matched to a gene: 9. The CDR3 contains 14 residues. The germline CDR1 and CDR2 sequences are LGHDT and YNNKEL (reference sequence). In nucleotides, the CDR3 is TGTGCCAGCAGTCCCGGGACAGTGGCGTACGAGCAGTACTTC. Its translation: CASSPGTVAYEQYF.

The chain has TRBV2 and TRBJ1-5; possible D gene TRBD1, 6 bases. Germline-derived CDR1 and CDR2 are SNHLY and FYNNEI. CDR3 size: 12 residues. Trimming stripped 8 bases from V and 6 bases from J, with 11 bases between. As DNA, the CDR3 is TGTGCCAGCGCGGGGGCAATTCAGCCCCAGCATTTT. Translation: CASAGAIQPQHF.

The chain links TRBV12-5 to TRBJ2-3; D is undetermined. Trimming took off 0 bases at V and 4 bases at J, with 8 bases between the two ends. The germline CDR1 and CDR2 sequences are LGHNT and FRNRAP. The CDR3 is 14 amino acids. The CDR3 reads CASGLVLRSDTQYF. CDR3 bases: TGTGCTAGTGGTTTGGTACTCAGGTCAGATACGCAGTATTTT.

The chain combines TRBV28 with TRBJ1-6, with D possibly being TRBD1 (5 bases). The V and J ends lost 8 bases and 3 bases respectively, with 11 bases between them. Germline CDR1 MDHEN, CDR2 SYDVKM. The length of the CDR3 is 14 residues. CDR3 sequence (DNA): TGTGCCAGCTCTGGGACGGTCTATAATTCACCCCTCCACTTT. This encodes CASSGTVYNSPLHF.

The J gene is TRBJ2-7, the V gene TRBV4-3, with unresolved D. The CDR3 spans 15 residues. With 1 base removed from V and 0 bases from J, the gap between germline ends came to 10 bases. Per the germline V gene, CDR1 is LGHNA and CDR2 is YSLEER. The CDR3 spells CASSQGAASSYEQYF. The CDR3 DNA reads TGCGCCAGCAGCCAAGGGGCGGCGAGCTCCTACGAGCAGTACTTC.

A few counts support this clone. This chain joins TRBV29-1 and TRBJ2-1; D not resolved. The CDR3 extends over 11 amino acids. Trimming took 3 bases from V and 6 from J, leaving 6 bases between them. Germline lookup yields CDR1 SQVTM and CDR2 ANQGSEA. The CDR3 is CSVDLPNEQFF. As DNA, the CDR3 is TGCAGCGTTGATCTTCCCAATGAGCAGTTCTTC.

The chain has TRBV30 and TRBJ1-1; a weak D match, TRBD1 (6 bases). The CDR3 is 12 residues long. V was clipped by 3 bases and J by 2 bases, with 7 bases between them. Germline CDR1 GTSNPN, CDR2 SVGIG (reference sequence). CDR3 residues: CAWRGGNTEAFF. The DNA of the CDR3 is TGTGCCTGGAGGGGGGGCAACACTGAAGCTTTCTTT. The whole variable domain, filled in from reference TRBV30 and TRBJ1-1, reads SQTIHQWPATLVQPVGSPLSLECTVEGTSNPNLYWYRQAAGRGLQLLFYSVGIGQISSEVPQNLSASRPQDRQFILSSKKLLLSDSGFYLCAWRGGNTEAFFGQGTRLTVV.

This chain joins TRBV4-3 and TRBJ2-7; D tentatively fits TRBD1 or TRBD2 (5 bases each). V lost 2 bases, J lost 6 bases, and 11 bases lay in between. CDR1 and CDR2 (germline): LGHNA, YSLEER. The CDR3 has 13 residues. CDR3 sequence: CASSQRSGTEQYF. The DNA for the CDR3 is TGCGCCAGCAGCCAACGATCAGGGACCGAGCAGTACTTC.

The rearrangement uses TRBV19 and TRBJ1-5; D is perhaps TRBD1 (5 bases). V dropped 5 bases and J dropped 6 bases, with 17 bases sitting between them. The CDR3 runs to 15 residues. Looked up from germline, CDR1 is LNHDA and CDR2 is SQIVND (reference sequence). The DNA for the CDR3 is TGTGCCAGTAGTGAAGTCAGGGAAGGGTTTCAGCCCCAGCATTTT. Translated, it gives CASSEVREGFQPQHF.

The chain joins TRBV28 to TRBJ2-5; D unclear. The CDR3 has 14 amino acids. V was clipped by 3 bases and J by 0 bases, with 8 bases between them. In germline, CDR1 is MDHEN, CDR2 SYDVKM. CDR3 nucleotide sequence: TGTGCCAGCAGTTTTGTGGGGTACCAAGAGACCCAGTACTTC. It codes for CASSFVGYQETQYF. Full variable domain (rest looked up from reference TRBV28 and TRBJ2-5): DVKVTQSSRYLVKRTGEKVFLECVQDMDHENMFWYRQDPGLGLRLIYFSYDVKMKEKGDIPEGYSVSREKKERFSLILESASTNQTSMYLCASSFVGYQETQYFGPGTRLLVL.

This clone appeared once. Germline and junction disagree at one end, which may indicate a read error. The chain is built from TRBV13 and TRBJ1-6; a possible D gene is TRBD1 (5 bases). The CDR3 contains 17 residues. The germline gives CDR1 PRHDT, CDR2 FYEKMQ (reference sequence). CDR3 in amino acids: CASSLVEGSSYNSLLHF. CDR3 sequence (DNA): TGTGCCAGCAGCTTAGTGGAGGGGAGCTCCTATAATTCACTCCTCCACTTT.

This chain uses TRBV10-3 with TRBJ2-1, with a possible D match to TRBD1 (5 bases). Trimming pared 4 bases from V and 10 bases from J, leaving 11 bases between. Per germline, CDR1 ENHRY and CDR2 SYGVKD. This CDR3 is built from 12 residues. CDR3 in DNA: TGTGCCATCAGTGGTGGGGCTCCCGAGCAGTTCTTC. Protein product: CAISGGAPEQFF.

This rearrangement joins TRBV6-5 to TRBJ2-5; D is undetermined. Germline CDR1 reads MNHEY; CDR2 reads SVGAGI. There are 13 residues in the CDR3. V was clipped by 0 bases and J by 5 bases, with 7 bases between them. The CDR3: CASSYSNWETQYF. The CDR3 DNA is TGTGCCAGCAGTTACTCGAATTGGGAGACCCAGTACTTC.